The sequence of this T cell receptor (beta chain) was determined in a study of PD-L1 blockade in urothelial cancer. Some clones are missing from TCRdb's copy, which holds only in-frame ones; the method was immunoSEQ multiplex PCR. The repertoire holds roughly 62,000 clones, with approximately 80% as singletons. There are 16 residues in the CDR3. Germline V CDR1 and CDR2: MGHRA, YSYEKL. Sequencing was performed on PBMCs, taken around atezolizumab (anti-PD-L1) treatment. The receptor's source is a man between 65 and 80 years old with urothelial cancer. The chain joins TRBV4-1 to TRBJ2-5; 11 nucleotides agree with TRBD1. The tail of the sequence fits TRBJ2-7 better, so the J call may be wrong. CDR3: CASSRRPGQGAYEQYF. In DNA, the CDR3 is TGCGCCAGCAGCCGTAGGCCGGGACAGGGGGCCTACGAGCAGTACTTC.